This entry features one T cell receptor beta chain sequence. Sequencing was performed with immunoSEQ multiplex PCR; in TCRdb, only in-frame clones are kept and a portion is missing. The sample has over 2,000,000 clones, around 93% seen once; the top ten hold about 1.7%. This sample is part of a study of shared clonotypes between healthy human individuals. The V gene's germline CDR1 is SGHRS and CDR2 YFSETQ. The CDR3 loop spans 16 amino acids. Trimming stripped 3 bases from V and 1 base from J, with 14 bases between. The naive CD8 population came from CD45RO-negative cells selected for CCR7, without terminally differentiated effector memory CD45RA+ cells.

This TCR derives from a young man in good health. Some clones in this sample may be carry-over from other donors' samples. The sequenced sample was naive CD8+ T cells from PBMCs. This chain uses TRBV5-1 with TRBJ1-5; tentative D call: TRBD1 (5 bases). The CDR3 sequence is CASSCPGPRSNQPQHF. CDR3 sequence (DNA): TGCGCCAGCAGCTGCCCGGGACCCCGGAGCAATCAGCCCCAGCATTTT.